This T cell receptor beta chain was retrieved from a study of Graves' ophthalmopathy and Graves' hyperthyroidism. Over 18 months of follow-up, stable hyperthyroidism required that no ophthalmopathy appear. The study amplified TCR beta CDR3 regions using RNA transcripts. The first-round RT-PCR employed HTBI primers together with the Qiagen OneStep RT-PCR kit. A multiplex PCR was then performed as the second round. TCRdb recomputed calls from the multiplex PCR reads with MiXCR, one row per CDR3 protein. The data show about 400,000 distinct CDR3 sequences, with roughly 21% seen just once and under 3% held by the top ten. This CDR3 has 14 residues. Germline V gives CDR1 SGDLS, CDR2 YYNGEE. V lost 0 bases and J lost 6, with 13 bases in between. Points from the study as a whole: Prediction of ophthalmopathy progression reached less than 71% sensitivity and around 72% specificity. Blood also carried most expanded thyroid clonotypes exceeding 0.001 frequency.

Note on this clonotype: What it binds is unknown.

Sequencing input: peripheral blood. The V and J genes are TRBV9 and TRBJ2-7; D might be TRBD1 (5 bases). The clonotype comes from a woman younger than 35 with stable Graves' hyperthyroidism. The CDR3 DNA is TGTGCCAGCAGCGTAGCGGGCAGGGCGAGCGAGCAGTACTTC. Protein: CASSVAGRASEQYF.